Below are 9 T cell receptor beta chains sequenced from a single sample in a study of blood T cell repertoires in COVID-19. The protocol was immunoSEQ multiplex PCR, while the TCRdb copy is restricted to in-frame clones and leaves out a portion. This sample has 350,000 or so clones, with roughly 90% found just once. The sequenced sample consisted of PBMCs or T cells enriched from blood (not recorded which). Receptors were obtained from a woman aged 25 to 45 who had recovered from COVID-19.

The chain recombines TRBV2 with TRBJ1-4; 8 nucleotides match TRBD1. The length of the CDR3 is 14 residues. Germline V lookup: CDR1 SNHLY, CDR2 FYNNEI. V was clipped by 8 bases and J by 4 bases; unmatched bases: 6. As DNA, the CDR3 is TGTGCCAGCGGAACACAGGGGGTTAATGAAAAACTGTTTTTT. This encodes CASGTQGVNEKLFF.

The table lists this clone with a count of one. The chain carries TRBV5-1 and TRBJ2-1; 8 bases are a match to TRBD2. V shed 4 bases and J 5 bases; nucleotides not matched to a gene: 11. The CDR3 consists of 16 residues. CDR1 and CDR2 (germline): SGHRS, YFSETQ. CDR3 coding DNA: TGCGCCAGCAGCCAGGAAGCGGGAGAAGGCCACAATGAGCAGTTCTTC. Its protein is CASSQEAGEGHNEQFF.

The V and J genes are TRBV6-5 and TRBJ1-4; TRBD1 matches 7 bases. CDR1 and CDR2 (germline): MNHEY, SVGAGI. This CDR3 spans 15 amino acids. The V gene end was trimmed by 6 bases and the J gene end by 4 bases; junction bases not matched to a gene: 8. The CDR3 is CASRRGQLINEKLFF. CDR3 nucleotide sequence: TGTGCCAGCAGGAGGGGACAGCTCATTAATGAAAAACTGTTTTTT.

The chain has TRBV30 and TRBJ1-1, with 8 bases lining up with TRBD1. The CDR3 loop spans 13 amino acids. Germline V CDR1 and CDR2: GTSNPN, SVGIG (reference sequence). With V trimmed by 3 bases and J by 4 bases, 4 bases remained unmatched. This CDR3 reads CAWSADRATEAFF. In DNA, the CDR3 is TGTGCCTGGAGCGCGGACAGGGCCACTGAAGCTTTCTTT.

This chain links TRBV7-9 with TRBJ2-7; D is perhaps TRBD2 (6 bases). CDR1 and CDR2 from the germline V gene are SEHNR and FQNEAQ (reference sequence). There are 15 residues in the CDR3. Trimming left V 5 bases short and J 2 bases short, with 16 bases between. This chain's CDR3 is CASSSTGRSTYEQYF. As DNA, the CDR3 is TGTGCCAGCAGCAGTACTGGGAGGTCGACCTACGAGCAGTACTTC.

The V gene is TRBV15, the J gene TRBJ1-1, with D possibly being TRBD1 (5 bases). Germline-derived CDR1 and CDR2 are LNHNV and YYDKDF (reference sequence). The CDR3 has 15 amino acids. V was trimmed by 2 bases and J by 5 bases, leaving 15 bases between them. CDR3 protein: CATSRSATVGTEAFF. The CDR3 DNA follows: TGTGCCACCAGCAGATCGGCGACAGTAGGTACTGAAGCTTTCTTT.

V gene TRBV4-1 combines with J gene TRBJ2-7; D gene ambiguous. V dropped 2 bases and J dropped 0 bases, with 20 bases sitting between them. There are 18 residues in the CDR3. Germline V gene lookup returns CDR1 MGHRA and CDR2 YSYEKL. For the CDR3, the DNA is TGCGCCAGCAGCCAACATCGTGGTTTGAGCCCGAGCTCCTACGAGCAGTACTTC. Protein: CASSQHRGLSPSSYEQYF.

CDR3 in DNA: TGTGCCAGCAGTGAAGTTGGGGAGACTGGAAACACCATATATTTT. It is translated as CASSEVGETGNTIYF. This chain connects TRBV6-1 to TRBJ1-3, with D hard to call. With 1 base removed from V and 2 bases from J, the gap between germline ends came to 9 bases. Germline CDR1 reads MNHNS; CDR2 reads SASEGT. The CDR3 totals 15 residues.

The chain combines TRBV27 with TRBJ1-4; D not resolved. This CDR3 is 14 amino acids long. Germline assignment: CDR1 MNHEY and CDR2 SMNVEV (reference sequence). Trimming took 4 bases from V and 7 from J, leaving 13 bases between them. The CDR3 loop is CASSSGRRGEKLFF. CDR3 sequence (DNA): TGTGCCAGCAGTTCGGGCCGTCGGGGTGAAAAACTGTTTTTT.